What follows are 10 T cell receptor beta chains derived from one specimen sequenced in a study of T cell responses to AZD1222 COVID-19 vaccine (dated by TCRdb to the early 2020s). Reading the label with the study, this specimen's time point is: about 28 days (+/-7) after the second vaccine dose. The receptor library was made with the immunoSEQ multiplex PCR assay. TCRdb retrieved this table from immuneACCESS and kept in-frame rearrangements only. Not all clones are present; in checked studies, unresolved V genes account for under half, and no reason is known for the remainder. In this sample the table shows about 150,000 clones, about 92% of which occur a single time. Approximately 3.4% of the sample is held by the ten biggest clonotypes. Sample: peripheral blood, taken 28 days after the second AZD1222 dose. These receptors came from an adult who received the AZD1222 COVID-19 vaccine.

This CDR3 reads CASSPPRTGGTREKLFF. CDR3 nucleotide sequence: TGTGCCAGTAGCCCCCCACGGACAGGGGGAACAAGGGAAAAACTGTTTTTT. J is TRBJ1-4 and V is TRBV19; 10 bases match TRBD1. Germline loops: CDR1 LNHDA, CDR2 SQIVND (reference sequence). The CDR3 is 17 residues long. V lost 6 bases to trimming and J lost 8 bases; unmatched junction nucleotides: 15.

V is TRBV11-2 and J is TRBJ2-2; 8 bases are shared with TRBD2. The germline V gene encodes CDR1 SGHAT and CDR2 FQNNGV. There are 17 residues in the CDR3. V gave up 5 bases and J gave up 0 bases; unmatched junction bases: 8. The CDR3 DNA reads TGTGCCAGCAGCGTTACCGGGACTAGAGCGAACACCGGGGAGCTGTTTTTT. It encodes CASSVTGTRANTGELFF.

This clone was seen once. The J gene is TRBJ2-7, the V gene TRBV10-3, with 8 bases matching TRBD1. CDR3 length: 14 residues. The V gene's germline CDR1 is ENHRY and CDR2 SYGVKD. J lost 2 bases, V lost 11 bases, and 11 bases had no gene match. CDR3 protein: CAAGSGQDTYEQYF. As DNA, the CDR3 is TGTGCCGCGGGGTCGGGACAGGACACCTACGAGCAGTACTTC.

This CDR3 reads CASSSLAGGGTGELFF. The CDR3 DNA is TGTGCCAGCAGCTCCCTAGCGGGAGGAGGCACCGGGGAGCTGTTTTTT. V is TRBV5-4 and J is TRBJ2-2; TRBD2 matches at 11 bases. V shed 3 bases, J shed 4 bases, and the junction held 5 bases outside the gene matches. The CDR3 is made up of 16 amino acids. Germline values: CDR1 SGHNT, CDR2 YYREEE (reference sequence).

The chain is built from TRBV27 and TRBJ2-7; 12 bases agree with TRBD2. This CDR3 has 20 amino acids. Germline V gives CDR1 MNHEY, CDR2 SMNVEV (reference sequence). The V and J ends lost 4 bases and 1 base, in that order; junction bases with no gene match: 17. CDR3 loop: CASSSRLAGGPKVKSYEQYF. In DNA, the CDR3 is TGTGCCAGCAGTTCCCGTCTAGCGGGAGGGCCTAAGGTTAAGTCCTACGAGCAGTACTTC.

This clone was recorded a few times. The V gene is TRBV12-3 or TRBV12-4, the J gene TRBJ2-7; unclear D gene. Trimming cost V 8 bases and J 8 bases, with 13 bases left between them. The CDR3 runs to 11 residues. In DNA form, the CDR3 reads TGTGCCAGCCGAGCGATGGGTCAGCAGTACTTC. Translation gives CASRAMGQQYF.

This clone was seen only once. The rearrangement links TRBV19 to TRBJ2-3; 9 bases agree with TRBD2. Germline lookup yields CDR1 LNHDA and CDR2 SQIVND (reference sequence). This CDR3 is 14 amino acids long. The J segment lost 8 bases and the V segment lost 7 bases, leaving 10 bases of the junction unmatched. The CDR3 DNA sequence: TGTGCCAGTACGGTGGTAGCGGGAGAGGGTACGCAGTATTTT. Its translation: CASTVVAGEGTQYF.

V usage is TRBV10-3 and J usage is TRBJ2-3; 11 nucleotides match TRBD2. CDR1 ENHRY and CDR2 SYGVKD come from the germline V gene. CDR3 length: 16 amino acids. V trimming: 4 bases; J trimming: 5 bases; junction bases outside the gene matches: 8. CDR3 protein: CAISAGLAGGGDTQYF. DNA of the CDR3: TGTGCCATCAGTGCGGGGCTAGCGGGAGGAGGAGATACGCAGTATTTT.

V gene TRBV27 combines with J gene TRBJ2-2; D not resolved. CDR1 is MNHEY and CDR2 is SMNVEV in the germline V gene (reference sequence). CDR3 length: 14 residues. V lost 0 bases to trimming and J lost 0 bases, with 2 bases between them. Written as DNA, the CDR3 is TGTGCCAGCAGTTTATCGACGAACACCGGGGAGCTGTTTTTT. Encoded protein: CASSLSTNTGELFF.

The chain joins TRBV14 to TRBJ2-1; TRBD2 matches 8 bases. V lost 2 bases to trimming and J lost 7 bases; unmatched junction nucleotides: 16. The length of the CDR3 is 18 residues. Germline CDR1 and CDR2: SGHDN and FVKESK. The CDR3 is CASSQRKPGTSFPNEQFF. DNA of the CDR3: TGTGCCAGCAGCCAAAGAAAACCCGGGACTAGTTTTCCGAATGAGCAGTTCTTC.